One and the same sample provided the 14 T cell receptor beta chains below, sequenced in a study of Graves' ophthalmopathy and Graves' hyperthyroidism. RNA transcripts yielded amplified TCR beta CDR3 regions. The library came from an HTBI-primed first-round RT-PCR and a second-round multiplex PCR. In TCRdb, the multiplex PCR reads were re-called with MiXCR into one record per CDR3 protein. The sample carries around 1,000,000 distinct CDR3 sequences, approximately 35% recorded once. Sequenced sample: peripheral blood or thyroid tissue (not recorded which). These receptors originate from an adult man with Graves' hyperthyroidism.

Many counts were recorded for this clonotype. The gene calls are TRBV2 and TRBJ1-2; 9 bases map to TRBD1. The junction had 3 bases not matched to a gene; V was cut back by 6 bases and J by 4 bases. The length of the CDR3 is 13 residues. In germline, CDR1 is SNHLY, CDR2 FYNNEI. The DNA for the CDR3 is TGTGCCAGCAGGAACAGGGGGCTCTATGGCTACACCTTC. Protein sequence: CASRNRGLYGYTF.

V usage is TRBV20-1 and J usage is TRBJ1-1; 11 nucleotides agree with TRBD1. CDR3 size: 17 residues. CDR1 DFQATT and CDR2 SNEGSKA come from the germline V gene (reference sequence). Trimming at V came to 1 base and at J to 1 base, leaving 8 bases not matched to a gene. DNA of the CDR3: TGCAGTGCTAGAGCACCCGGGACAGGGGGTAGGAACACTGAAGCTTTCTTT. It yields the protein CSARAPGTGGRNTEAFF.

This clonotype appeared many times. The chain couples TRBV19 to TRBJ1-1, with D uncertain. This CDR3 region has 14 residues. Germline V gene data show CDR1 as LNHDA and CDR2 as SQIVND (reference sequence). V gave up 5 bases and J gave up 0 bases, with 10 bases separating them. The CDR3 here is CASSSVGVNTEAFF. CDR3 sequence (DNA): TGTGCCAGTAGTTCAGTCGGGGTGAACACTGAAGCTTTCTTT.

This sequence joins TRBV25-1 and TRBJ1-2; D may be TRBD1 (6 bases). Germline CDR1 MGHDK, CDR2 SYGVNS. The V end was cut by 8 bases, the J end by 3 bases, with 10 bases between. CDR3 length equals 12 residues. CDR3 in DNA: TGTGCCAGCCAACAGGGATACTATGGCTACACCTTC. It is translated as CASQQGYYGYTF.

This clonotype occurred many times. The CDR3 bases are TGCAGCGCCGCTGGACGGCCGAACACTGAAGCTTTCTTT. It yields the protein CSAAGRPNTEAFF. This rearrangement joins TRBV29-1 to TRBJ1-1; no clear D gene. Trimming stripped 7 bases from V and 1 base from J, with 13 bases between. There are 13 residues in the CDR3. CDR1 is SQVTM, CDR2 ANQGSEA, per germline.

This chain joins TRBV9 and TRBJ2-7; D remains unclear. CDR1 and CDR2 (germline): SGDLS, YYNGEE. This CDR3 has 14 amino acids. The V and J ends lost 0 bases and 5 bases respectively, with 12 bases between them. CDR3 DNA sequence: TGTGCCAGCAGCGTAGAGGCAGGCGGCCACGAGCAGTACTTC. Its protein product is CASSVEAGGHEQYF.

The table lists this clonotype with a count of one. A junction boundary mismatches the germline segment, possibly from a read error. The chain is built from TRBV5-1 and TRBJ1-1; D is uncertain. There are 13 residues in the CDR3. Germline V gene data show CDR1 as SGHRS and CDR2 as YFSETQ. CDR3: CASSFGRNTEALF. The DNA for the CDR3 is TGTGCCAGCAGCTTCGGGAGGAACACTGAAGCTCTCTTT.

The V gene is TRBV5-6, the J gene TRBJ2-7; 12 bases line up with TRBD2. The CDR3 length is 20 residues. V lost 4 bases, J lost 0 bases, and 17 bases stayed unmatched. In germline, CDR1 is SGHDT, CDR2 YYEEEE. CDR3 protein: CASSVRAVPGLAGDSYEQYF. Here the CDR3 DNA reads TGTGCCAGCAGCGTTCGAGCAGTCCCGGGACTAGCGGGTGACTCCTACGAGCAGTACTTC.

Turning to this clonotype: Sequence at one end of the junction differs from germline and may be a read error. The chain recombines TRBV10-3 with TRBJ2-5, with 8 bases lining up with TRBD2. CDR3 size: 17 residues. Germline CDR1 reads ENHRY; CDR2 reads SYGVKD. In DNA, the CDR3 is TGTGCCAGCAGTTACCCAAACGAAGCGGGGGACCAAGAGACCCAGTACTTC. It is translated as CASSYPNEAGDQETQYF.

This clonotype was detected a few times. J is TRBJ1-1 and V is TRBV20-1; no clear D gene. The V and J ends lost 1 base and 6 bases respectively, with 12 bases between them. This CDR3 spans 13 amino acids. Germline V CDR1 and CDR2: DFQATT, SNEGSKA (reference sequence). In nucleotides, the CDR3 is TGCAGTGCTAGAGCTTCGTATTGGGCTGAAGCTTTCTTT. Its protein product is CSARASYWAEAFF.

The chain couples TRBV6-1 to TRBJ2-5, with 11 bases aligning to TRBD1. Germline V gene lookup returns CDR1 MNHNS and CDR2 SASEGT. This CDR3 spans 17 amino acids. The junction had 8 bases not matched to a gene; V was cut back by 1 base and J by 4 bases. CDR3 coding DNA: TGTGCCAGCAGTGAAGGGAAATCCGGGACAGGGGGAGAGACCCAGTACTTC. Protein product: CASSEGKSGTGGETQYF.

The chain carries TRBV7-8 and TRBJ1-2; 8 bases map to TRBD1. V lost 7 bases to trimming and J lost 8 bases; unmatched junction nucleotides: 21. The germline gives CDR1 SGHVS, CDR2 FQNEAQ. The CDR3 runs 17 residues. In DNA, the CDR3 is TGTGCCAGCATCACCCACCGCTTGGACAGGGTCGGGAGCGGCTACACCTTC. As protein: CASITHRLDRVGSGYTF. Full variable domain (missing parts from reference TRBV7-8 and TRBJ1-2): GAGVSQSPRYKVAKRGQDVALRCDPISGHVSLFWYQQALGQGPEFLTYFQNEAQLDKSGLPSDRFFAERPEGSVSTLKIQRTQQEDSAVYLCASITHRLDRVGSGYTFGSGTRLTVV.

The chain is built from TRBV27 and TRBJ1-2; TRBD1 might be the D (5 bases). The germline V and J ends were trimmed by 5 bases and 8 bases, with 15 bases remaining between them. Germline CDR1 and CDR2: MNHEY and SMNVEV (reference sequence). This CDR3 is built from 13 residues. The CDR3 coding sequence is TGTGCCAGCAGTCCGGCAGGGTTAAGAGGCTACACCTTC. This codes for CASSPAGLRGYTF.

This clonotype has just a few counts. This chain links TRBV5-1 with TRBJ2-7; possibly TRBD1 or TRBD2 for D (7 bases each). V was trimmed by 2 bases and J by 5 bases, leaving 14 bases between them. This CDR3 has 14 residues. CDR1 and CDR2 (germline): SGHRS, YFSETQ. The CDR3 protein is CASSFAGGDHEQYF. CDR3 nucleotide sequence: TGCGCCAGCAGCTTCGCAGGGGGGGATCACGAGCAGTACTTC.